The 18 T cell receptor beta chains below were found in one sample sequenced in a study of response to subunit inactivated influenza vaccine. MiXCR, applied by TCRdb to the RT-PCR reads, yields one record per CDR3 protein. The sample lists about half a million distinct CDR3 sequences; around 8% were seen once. Sequencing was performed on PBMCs from blood, taken less than 30 months after vaccination. These receptors were obtained from a man between 50 and 70 years old who received an inactivated influenza vaccine.

This clonotype was counted between two and nine times. The CDR3 DNA reads as TGTGCCATCAGCCGACGGGACAGGGACCAGTACTTC. Protein product: CAISRRDRDQYF. The gene calls are TRBV10-3 and TRBJ2-7; 9 positions match TRBD1. Trimming removed 6 bases from V and 10 bases from J; junction bases left unmatched: 7. The CDR3 runs 12 residues. Germline V lookup: CDR1 ENHRY, CDR2 SYGVKD.

This clonotype occurred many times. V is TRBV5-1 and J is TRBJ1-2; 8 bases are a match to TRBD1. V shed 0 bases, J shed 6 bases, and the junction held 4 bases outside the gene matches. CDR3 size: 14 residues. The germline V gene has CDR1 SGHRS and CDR2 YFSETQ. The CDR3 is CASSLAGGDHGYTF. Here the CDR3 DNA reads TGCGCCAGCAGCTTGGCAGGGGGCGATCATGGCTACACCTTC. The full variable domain, completed using reference TRBV5-1 and TRBJ1-2, is KAGVTQTPRYLIKTRGQQVTLSCSPISGHRSVSWYQQTPGQGLQFLFEYFSETQRNKGNFPGRFSGRQFSNSRSEMNVSTLELGDSALYLCASSLAGGDHGYTFGSGTRLTVV.

This clonotype was counted only a few times. The chain couples TRBV5-5 to TRBJ2-7, with 9 nucleotides matching TRBD2. The V segment lost 2 bases and the J segment 2 bases; nucleotides outside the gene matches: 5. CDR1 and CDR2 from the germline V gene are SGHKS and YYEKEE (reference sequence). The CDR3 runs to 15 residues. The CDR3 DNA is TGTGCCAGCAGCTTCCGACTAGCGGAAACCTACGAGCAGTACTTC. It is translated as CASSFRLAETYEQYF. Based on the CDR3 plus reference TRBV5-5 and TRBJ2-7, the full variable domain is DAGVTQSPTHLIKTRGQQVTLRCSPISGHKSVSWYQQVLGQGPQFIFQYYEKEERGRGNFPDRFSARQFPNYSSELNVNALLLGDSALYLCASSFRLAETYEQYFGPGTRLTVT.

The rearrangement links TRBV10-3 to TRBJ2-6; either TRBD1 or TRBD2 may fit D (5 bases each). Trimming removed 6 bases at V and 0 bases at J, with 12 bases between. This CDR3 comprises 16 residues. Germline V CDR1 and CDR2: ENHRY, SYGVKD. CDR3 amino acids: CAISSGTVSGANVLTF. The CDR3 nucleotides are TGTGCCATCAGCTCAGGGACCGTCTCTGGGGCCAACGTCCTGACTTTC.

V is TRBV20-1 and J is TRBJ2-1; D remains unclear. Germline V gene lookup returns CDR1 DFQATT and CDR2 SNEGSKA (reference sequence). The CDR3 extends over 14 amino acids. The V gene lost 6 bases and the J gene lost 5 bases, with 17 bases spanning the gap. CDR3: CSAYQETFNNEQFF. The CDR3 region has the DNA TGCAGTGCCTACCAGGAGACTTTCAACAATGAGCAGTTCTTC.

On this clonotype: A read error is possible here, since a much larger clone lies one base away. The rearrangement uses TRBV11-2 and TRBJ2-7, with 15 bases aligning to TRBD2. There are 16 residues in the CDR3. Germline V gene sequence: CDR1 SGHAT, CDR2 FQNNGV. CDR3 loop: CVSSLAGTSGRYEQYF. Written as DNA, the CDR3 is TGTGTCAGCAGTTTGGCGGGGACTAGCGGGAGGTACGAGCAGTACTTC.

This chain uses TRBV11-2 with TRBJ2-7; tentative D call: TRBD2 (5 bases). The CDR3 extends over 13 amino acids. Germline assignment: CDR1 SGHAT and CDR2 FQNNGV. V lost 3 bases to trimming and J lost 3 bases, with 9 bases between them. The CDR3 region is CASSLGVYYEQYF. CDR3 DNA: TGTGCCAGCAGCTTGGGAGTTTACTACGAGCAGTACTTC.

This clonotype was detected a few times. The chain recombines TRBV12-3 or TRBV12-4 with TRBJ2-7, with D unclear. The CDR3 consists of 13 residues. With 5 bases removed from V and 0 bases from J, the gap between germline ends came to 8 bases. CDR3: CASSTRTSYEQYF. CDR3 DNA sequence: TGTGCCAGCAGTACGAGGACCTCCTACGAGCAGTACTTC.

The table lists this clonotype with a few counts. V and J are TRBV20-1 and TRBJ2-7, with D hard to call. V was cut by 3 bases and J by 3 bases, with 18 bases left in between. Germline V lookup: CDR1 DFQATT, CDR2 SNEGSKA (reference sequence). This CDR3 comprises 15 residues. As DNA, the CDR3 is TGCAGTGCTAGCCCCATTGACTCCGCAAACTACGAGCAGTACTTC. Amino acid sequence: CSASPIDSANYEQYF.

This clonotype occurred a few times. The chain is built from TRBV19 and TRBJ1-5; D not certain. CDR1 is LNHDA and CDR2 is SQIVND in the germline V gene (reference sequence). Trimming stripped 6 bases from V and 0 bases from J, with 15 bases between. The length of the CDR3 is 16 residues. CDR3 sequence reads: CASRNPLLGSNQPQHF. The CDR3, as DNA: TGTGCCAGTAGGAATCCCCTCTTGGGTAGCAATCAGCCCCAGCATTTT.

The table lists this clonotype with a few counts. The chain joins TRBV3-1 to TRBJ2-5; 7 nucleotides align to TRBD2. Trimming cost V 4 bases and J 4 bases; bases outside gene matches: 12. CDR1 is LGHDT and CDR2 is YNNKEL in the germline V gene (reference sequence). This CDR3 is 16 amino acids long. CDR3: CASSLPSGGRGETQYF. As DNA, the CDR3 is TGTGCCAGCAGCCTCCCTAGCGGTGGACGTGGAGAGACCCAGTACTTC.

At least ten counts were recorded for this clonotype. V is TRBV5-1 and J is TRBJ1-4; 9 bases map to TRBD1. This CDR3 has 16 residues. V shed 5 bases, J shed 8 bases, and the junction held 13 bases outside the gene matches. Germline CDR1 is SGHRS and CDR2 is YFSETQ. The chain's CDR3 is CASRDGTGTGGEKLFF. As DNA, the CDR3 is TGCGCCAGCAGGGATGGGACAGGGACTGGCGGCGAAAAACTGTTTTTT.

This clonotype was detected ten times or more. The chain couples TRBV5-1 to TRBJ2-4; D might be TRBD1 or TRBD2, each matching 6 bases. Germline loops: CDR1 SGHRS, CDR2 YFSETQ. V lost 4 bases to trimming and J lost 1 base, with 18 bases between them. The CDR3 is 17 residues long. The CDR3 region is CASSPVWTGAAKNIQYF. For the CDR3, the DNA is TGCGCCAGCAGCCCCGTTTGGACGGGGGCGGCCAAAAACATTCAGTACTTC.

This clonotype came up a few times. The J gene is TRBJ2-3, the V gene TRBV12-3 or TRBV12-4, with 11 bases lining up with TRBD1. The CDR3 extends over 15 amino acids. Trimming cost V 8 bases and J 6 bases; bases outside gene matches: 10. The CDR3, as DNA: TGTGCCAGCTCGACGGGGACAGGGGGGTCCGATACGCAGTATTTT. This translates into CASSTGTGGSDTQYF.

CDR3 DNA: TGCAGTGCTAGAGATGGCGGCGACAACACCATATATTTT. Amino acids: CSARDGGDNTIYF. The chain employs TRBV20-1 and TRBJ1-3; D not certain. Germline V gives CDR1 DFQATT, CDR2 SNEGSKA (reference sequence). Between the trimmed V and J ends, which lost 0 bases and 7 bases, there was a span of 10 bases. The CDR3 is 13 residues long.

This clonotype was picked up a small number of times. The chain employs TRBV6-1 and TRBJ1-2; D remains unclear. Germline V gene data show CDR1 as MNHNS and CDR2 as SASEGT. V shed 6 bases and J shed 0 bases, with 17 bases lying between them. The CDR3 is made up of 16 amino acids. In DNA form, the CDR3 reads TGTGCCAGCAGCCACCAAGGGCCTCCGACTAACTATGGCTACACCTTC. Translation: CASSHQGPPTNYGYTF.

The table lists this clonotype with many counts. The chain has TRBV12-5 and TRBJ1-1; 9 nucleotides agree with TRBD1. The germline V gene encodes CDR1 LGHNT and CDR2 FRNRAP. V lost 5 bases and J lost 2; bases outside the gene matches: 9. The CDR3 consists of 16 residues. The CDR3 region is CASGPTPDRGNTEAFF. The CDR3 region has the DNA TGTGCTAGTGGTCCAACGCCGGACAGGGGTAACACTGAAGCTTTCTTT.

This clonotype was picked up a small number of times. The chain employs TRBV4-3 and TRBJ2-1; 7 nucleotides line up with TRBD2. Unmatched junction bases numbered 8, after V lost 4 bases and J lost 2 bases. This CDR3 region has 16 residues. Germline V gene sequence: CDR1 LGHNA, CDR2 YSLEER. The CDR3 region has the DNA TGCGCCAGCAGCCCACGGGAAGCGGGGCCCTACAATGAGCAGTTCTTC. It specifies CASSPREAGPYNEQFF.